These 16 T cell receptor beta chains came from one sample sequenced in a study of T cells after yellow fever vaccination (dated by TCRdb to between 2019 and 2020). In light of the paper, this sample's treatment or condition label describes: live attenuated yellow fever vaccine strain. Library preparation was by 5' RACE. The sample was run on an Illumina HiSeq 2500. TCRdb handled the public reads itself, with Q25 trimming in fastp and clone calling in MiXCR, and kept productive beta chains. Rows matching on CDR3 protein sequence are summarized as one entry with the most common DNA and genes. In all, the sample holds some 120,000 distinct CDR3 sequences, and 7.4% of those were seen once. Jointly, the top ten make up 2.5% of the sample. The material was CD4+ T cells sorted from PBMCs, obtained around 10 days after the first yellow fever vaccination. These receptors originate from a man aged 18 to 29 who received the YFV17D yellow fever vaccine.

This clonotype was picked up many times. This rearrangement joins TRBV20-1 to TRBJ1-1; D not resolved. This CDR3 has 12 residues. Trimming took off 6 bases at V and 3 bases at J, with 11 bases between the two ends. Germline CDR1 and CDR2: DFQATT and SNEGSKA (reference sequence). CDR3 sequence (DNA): TGCAGTGCCAAGAGGTCCTACACTGAAGCTTTCTTT. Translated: CSAKRSYTEAFF.

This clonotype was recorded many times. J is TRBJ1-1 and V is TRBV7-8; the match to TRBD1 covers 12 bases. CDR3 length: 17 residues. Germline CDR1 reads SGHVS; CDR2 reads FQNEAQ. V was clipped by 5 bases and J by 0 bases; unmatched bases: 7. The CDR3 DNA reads TGTGCCAGCAGCCGCCGGGACAGGGGGCAGGTGAACACTGAAGCTTTCTTT. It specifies CASSRRDRGQVNTEAFF.

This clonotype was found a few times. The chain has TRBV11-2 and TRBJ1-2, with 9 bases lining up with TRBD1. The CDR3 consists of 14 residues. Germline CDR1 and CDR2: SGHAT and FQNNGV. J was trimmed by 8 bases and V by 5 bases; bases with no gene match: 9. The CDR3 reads CASSALTGGNGYTF. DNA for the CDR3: TGTGCCAGCAGCGCGCTGACAGGGGGTAACGGCTACACCTTC.

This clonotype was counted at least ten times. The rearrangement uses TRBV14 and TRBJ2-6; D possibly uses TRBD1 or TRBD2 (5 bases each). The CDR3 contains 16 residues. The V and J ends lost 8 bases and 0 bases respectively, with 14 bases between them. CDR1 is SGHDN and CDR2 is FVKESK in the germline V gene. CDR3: CASRGRSYSGANVLTF. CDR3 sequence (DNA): TGTGCCAGCCGGGGACGGAGCTACTCTGGGGCCAACGTCCTGACTTTC.

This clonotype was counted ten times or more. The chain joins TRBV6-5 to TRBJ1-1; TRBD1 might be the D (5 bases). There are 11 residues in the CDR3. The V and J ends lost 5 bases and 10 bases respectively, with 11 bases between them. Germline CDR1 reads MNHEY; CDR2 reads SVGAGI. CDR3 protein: CASSQGDRAFF. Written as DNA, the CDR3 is TGTGCCAGCAGTCAAGGGGATAGAGCTTTCTTT.

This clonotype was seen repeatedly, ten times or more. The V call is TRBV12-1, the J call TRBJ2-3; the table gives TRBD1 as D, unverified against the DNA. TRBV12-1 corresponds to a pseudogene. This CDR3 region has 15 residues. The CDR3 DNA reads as TGTGCCAGCGCTCGCCTTTGGGGGGTGGTAGATACGCAGTATTTT. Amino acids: CASARLWGVVDTQYF.

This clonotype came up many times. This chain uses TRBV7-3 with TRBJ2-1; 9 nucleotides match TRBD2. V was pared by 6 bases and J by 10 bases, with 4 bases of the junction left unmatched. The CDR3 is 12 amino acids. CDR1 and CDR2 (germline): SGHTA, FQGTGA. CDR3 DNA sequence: TGTGCCAGCAGTAGCGGGGGCTGGGAGCAGTTCTTC. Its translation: CASSSGGWEQFF.

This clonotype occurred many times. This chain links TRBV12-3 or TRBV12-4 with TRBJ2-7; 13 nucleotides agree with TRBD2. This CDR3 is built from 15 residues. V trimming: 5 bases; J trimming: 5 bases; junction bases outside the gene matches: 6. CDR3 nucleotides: TGTGCCAGCAGTCCGCCGGGACTAGCGGGGCACGAGCAGTACTTC. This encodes CASSPPGLAGHEQYF.

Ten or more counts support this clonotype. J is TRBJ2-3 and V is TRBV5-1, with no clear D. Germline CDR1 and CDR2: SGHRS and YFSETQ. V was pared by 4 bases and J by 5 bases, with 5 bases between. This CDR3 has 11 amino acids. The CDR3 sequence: CASSQIDTQYF. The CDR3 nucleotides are TGCGCCAGCAGCCAGATAGATACGCAGTATTTT.

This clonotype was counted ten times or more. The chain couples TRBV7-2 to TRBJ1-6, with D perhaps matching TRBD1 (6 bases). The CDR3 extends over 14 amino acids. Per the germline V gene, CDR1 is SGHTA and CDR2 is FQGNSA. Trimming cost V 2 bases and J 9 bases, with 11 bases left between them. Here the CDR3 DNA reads TGTGCCAGCAGCTTAAACAGGGCAGGTTCACCCCTCCACTTT. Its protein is CASSLNRAGSPLHF.

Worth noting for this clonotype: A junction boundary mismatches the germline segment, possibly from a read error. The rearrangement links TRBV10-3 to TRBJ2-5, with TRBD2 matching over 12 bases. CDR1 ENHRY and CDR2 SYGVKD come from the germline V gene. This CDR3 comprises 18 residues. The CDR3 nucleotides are TGTGCCTTCAGTTCGCTGATGAGACTAGCGGGGGTACGAGAGACCCAGTACTTC. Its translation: CAFSSLMRLAGVRETQYF.

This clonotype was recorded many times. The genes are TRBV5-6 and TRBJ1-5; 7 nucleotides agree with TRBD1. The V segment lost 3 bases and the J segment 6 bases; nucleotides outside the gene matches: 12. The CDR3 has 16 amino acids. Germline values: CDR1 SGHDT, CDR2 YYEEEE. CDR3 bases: TGTGCCAGCAGCTCCCCAAACAGGGGAATTGGTCAGCCCCAGCATTTT. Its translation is CASSSPNRGIGQPQHF.

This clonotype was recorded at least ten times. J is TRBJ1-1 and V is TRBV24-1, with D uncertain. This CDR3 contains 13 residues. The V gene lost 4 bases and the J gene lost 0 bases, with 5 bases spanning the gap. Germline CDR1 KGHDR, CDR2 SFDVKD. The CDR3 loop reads CATSDSMNTEAFF. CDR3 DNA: TGTGCCACCAGTGACAGTATGAACACTGAAGCTTTCTTT.

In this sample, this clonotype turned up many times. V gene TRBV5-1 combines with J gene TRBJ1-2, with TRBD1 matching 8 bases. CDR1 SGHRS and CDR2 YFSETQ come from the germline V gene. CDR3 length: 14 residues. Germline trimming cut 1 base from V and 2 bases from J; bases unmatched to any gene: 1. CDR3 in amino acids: CASSLNRGNYGYTF. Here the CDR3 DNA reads TGCGCCAGCAGCTTGAACAGGGGGAACTATGGCTACACCTTC.

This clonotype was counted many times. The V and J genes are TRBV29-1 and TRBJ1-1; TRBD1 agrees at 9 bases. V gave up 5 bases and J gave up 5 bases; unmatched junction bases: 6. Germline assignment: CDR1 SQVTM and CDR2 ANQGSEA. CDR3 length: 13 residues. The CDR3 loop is CSVSSTGGTEAFF. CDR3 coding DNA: TGCAGCGTTTCCTCGACAGGGGGTACTGAAGCTTTCTTT.

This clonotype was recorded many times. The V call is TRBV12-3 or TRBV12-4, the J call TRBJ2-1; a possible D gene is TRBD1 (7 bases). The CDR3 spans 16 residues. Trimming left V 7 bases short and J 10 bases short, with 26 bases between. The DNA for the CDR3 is TGTGCCAGCACTTTCTTCAGGGGGGTAAGAGTGCAGGAGCAGTTCTTC. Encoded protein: CASTFFRGVRVQEQFF.